This TCR beta chain was captured in a study of CD8+ T cells in alopecia areata. The sequencing template was cDNA reverse transcribed from extracted RNA. Measured with immunoSEQ multiplex PCR; TCRdb has only the in-frame clones, and not every one. The sample yields 85,000 to 110,000 clones, over 75% seen once. About this clone itself: The antigen is undetermined.

Treatment noted: oral pan-JAK inhibitor, 5-10 mg twice daily. The CDR3 sequence is 13 residues long. Per germline, CDR1 SGHRS and CDR2 YFSETQ. The V gene lost 4 bases and the J gene lost 3 bases, with 11 bases spanning the gap. Study-wide results and caveats: In scalp samples, resident alphabeta T cells of normal skin are also sequenced. For lesional scalp, especially alopecia totalis/universalis, clonality was higher than in normal scalp.

This receptor was identified in a human donor with alopecia areata. This chain links TRBV5-1 with TRBJ2-7; D may be TRBD1 (6 bases). The specimen was CD8+ T cells sorted from blood, collected between weeks 30 and 35, from a patient treated with tofacitinib. CDR3 sequence (DNA): TGCGCCAGCAGCCCGAGGACAGACTACGAGCAGTACTTC. Protein product: CASSPRTDYEQYF.